The present TCR beta chain was sequenced within a study of blood T cells in healthy people across ages. The germline V gene encodes CDR1 SQVTM and CDR2 ANQGSEA. The V end lost 3 bases, the J end lost 2 bases, and 2 bases lay between the germline ends. The CDR3 extends over 11 amino acids. This clonotype was detected many times. Isolation yielded PBMCs, at least 7 million per sample, in every case. PCR was performed a second time for about 7 to 11 cycles using a sample-barcoded 5' primer and a J-beta primer mix. TCRdb reprocessed the 5' RACE reads via MiXCR and lists one record per CDR3 protein. The table includes approximately 1.5 million distinct CDR3 sequences, 34% detected once.

The V and J genes are TRBV29-1 and TRBJ2-1; no clear D gene. This receptor was taken from a woman aged 30 to 39 in good health. The sample consisted of blood. CDR3 nucleotides: TGCAGCGTTGACACCTACAATGAGCAGTTCTTC. It encodes CSVDTYNEQFF.